What follows are 15 T cell receptor beta chains derived from one specimen sequenced in a study of monozygotic twins with inflammatory bowel disease. TCRdb re-called the 5' RACE reads and shows each CDR3 protein once, DNA omitted. The specimen's table records approximately 420,000 distinct CDR3 sequences. Sequencing input: blood. These TCRs come from a human donor with ulcerative colitis or Crohn's disease, or a healthy co-twin of an affected twin (not recorded which).

The chain carries TRBV4-1 and TRBJ1-2. In germline, CDR1 is MGHRA, CDR2 YSYEKL. This CDR3 region has 16 residues. The CDR3 loop reads CASSQVGSSTNYGYTF.

CDR3 sequence reads: CASSLWGGVAAKNIQYF. The chain combines TRBV7-3 with TRBJ2-4; TCRdb indicates TRBD1, and absent DNA this call remains unverified. This CDR3 has 17 amino acids. The germline V gene has CDR1 SGHTA and CDR2 FQGTGA.

The J gene is TRBJ1-1, the V gene TRBV5-1; TCRdb names TRBD1, which stays unverified in the absence of DNA. Looked up from germline, CDR1 is SGHRS and CDR2 is YFSETQ. This CDR3 is 13 amino acids long. The CDR3 region is CASSSKGATEAFF.

The chain carries TRBV5-1 and TRBJ2-3; without DNA, the TCRdb call of TRBD2 cannot be checked. Germline assignment: CDR1 SGHRS and CDR2 YFSETQ. The CDR3 is 15 residues long. The CDR3 region is CASSRSGGSFDTQYF.

J is TRBJ1-2 and V is TRBV18; TCRdb names TRBD1, which stays unverified in the absence of DNA. The germline V gene has CDR1 KGHSH and CDR2 LQKENI. The CDR3 runs to 14 residues. CDR3 residues: CASSGEQAPRGYTF.

The V and J genes are TRBV25-1 and TRBJ2-7; TCRdb reports TRBD1, a call that lacks DNA to check it against. Germline CDR1 is MGHDK and CDR2 is SYGVNS. There are 13 residues in the CDR3. CDR3 sequence reads: CASSGQGFYEQYF.

This rearrangement joins TRBV5-1 to TRBJ2-7; TCRdb reports TRBD1, a call that lacks DNA to check it against. Germline CDR1 SGHRS, CDR2 YFSETQ. The CDR3 has 14 residues. CDR3 in amino acids: CASSFTGQGNEQYF.

The genes are TRBV13 and TRBJ2-1. This CDR3 has 14 residues. CDR1 is PRHDT, CDR2 FYEKMQ, per germline (reference sequence). The CDR3 loop reads CASSLGAALNEQFF.

The chain recombines TRBV6-2 or TRBV6-3 with TRBJ1-1; as DNA is missing, the TRBD1 call by TCRdb cannot be tested. CDR1 and CDR2 (germline): MNHEY, SVGEGT. The CDR3 runs 16 residues. CDR3 loop: CASSYRSPSPTGYAFF.

The chain links TRBV20-1 to TRBJ2-1. CDR1 is DFQATT, CDR2 SNEGSKA, per germline (reference sequence). This CDR3 contains 13 residues. The CDR3 sequence is CSVATSSYNEQFF.

The rearrangement links TRBV7-2 to TRBJ1-1; the D gene TCRdb calls, TRBD1, cannot be checked with no DNA. The V gene's germline CDR1 is SGHTA and CDR2 FQGNSA. The CDR3 extends over 16 amino acids. The CDR3 sequence: CASSLARGATNTEAFF.

The chain links TRBV7-2 to TRBJ2-3. Looked up from germline, CDR1 is SGHTA and CDR2 is FQGNSA. The CDR3 covers 17 residues. This CDR3 reads CASSSWSYSPTTDTQYF.

The V gene is TRBV6-2 or TRBV6-3, the J gene TRBJ1-5. Germline CDR1 reads MNHEY; CDR2 reads SVGEGT. The CDR3 is 15 amino acids. CDR3 protein: CASSSREGPYQPQHF.

The genes are TRBV20-1 and TRBJ2-5; the TRBD2 assignment by TCRdb is unverifiable without DNA. The CDR3 is 13 residues long. Germline CDR1 DFQATT, CDR2 SNEGSKA (reference sequence). The chain's CDR3 is CSASTRALGTQYF.

V gene TRBV20-1 combines with J gene TRBJ2-5; checking the TCRdb D call of TRBD1 is not possible without DNA. This CDR3 has 16 amino acids. The V gene's germline CDR1 is DFQATT and CDR2 SNEGSKA (reference sequence). CDR3 sequence reads: CSARRDSLWGQETQYF.